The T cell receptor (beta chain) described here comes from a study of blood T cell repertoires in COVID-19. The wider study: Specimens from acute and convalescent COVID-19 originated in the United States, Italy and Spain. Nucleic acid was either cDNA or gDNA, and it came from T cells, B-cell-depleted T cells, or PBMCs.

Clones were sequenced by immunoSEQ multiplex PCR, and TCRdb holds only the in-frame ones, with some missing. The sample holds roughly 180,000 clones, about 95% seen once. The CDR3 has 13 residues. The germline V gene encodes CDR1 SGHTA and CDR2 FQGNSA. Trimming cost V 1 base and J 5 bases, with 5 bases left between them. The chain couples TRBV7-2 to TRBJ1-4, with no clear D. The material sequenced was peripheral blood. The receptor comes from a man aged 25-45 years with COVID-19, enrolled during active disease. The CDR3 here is CASSLGGNEKLFF. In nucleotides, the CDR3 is TGTGCCAGCAGCTTAGGAGGAAATGAAAAACTGTTTTTT.